What follows is one TCR beta chain and its context. Its antigen is as yet unknown. TCRdb ran MiXCR on the 5' RACE reads and lists one entry per CDR3 protein. Of 200,000 to 250,000 distinct CDR3 sequences in the sample, about 10% were seen once. The germline CDR1 and CDR2 sequences are SGHVS and FQNEAQ. This CDR3 is built from 13 residues. V lost 3 bases, J lost 4 bases, and 7 bases lay in between. These data belong to a study of CD8 T cells in ankylosing spondylitis. Points from the study as a whole: Several of the motif variants were reported before in synovial fluid and blood from reactive arthritis.

Sequencing input: blood, either unsorted or a sorted T cell fraction (not recorded which). The chain couples TRBV7-8 to TRBJ1-5; D gene uncertain. The sequence came from a male donor with ankylosing spondylitis or in good health (not recorded which). The CDR3 DNA reads TGTGCCAGCAGCTTCGGAGAAAATCAGCCCCAGCATTTT. It is translated as CASSFGENQPQHF. Full variable domain (missing parts from reference TRBV7-8 and TRBJ1-5): GAGVSQSPRYKVAKRGQDVALRCDPISGHVSLFWYQQALGQGPEFLTYFQNEAQLDKSGLPSDRFFAERPEGSVSTLKIQRTQQEDSAVYLCASSFGENQPQHFGDGTRLSIL.